The 25 T cell receptor beta chains listed next were all sequenced from one sample in a study of neurological immune-mediated disorders. MiXCR was run by TCRdb on the 5' RACE reads, yielding one entry per CDR3 protein. The data contain tens of thousands of distinct CDR3 sequences, 12% to 15% of them singletons. Sequencing used PBMCs. The receptors stem from a woman aged 45-65 years in good health.

This clonotype has a count of ten or more. The chain employs TRBV15 and TRBJ1-3; D remains unclear. Germline lookup yields CDR1 LNHNV and CDR2 YYDKDF (reference sequence). CDR3 size: 13 residues. Deletions cut 8 bases from V and 0 bases from J, with 8 bases between. In DNA form, the CDR3 reads TGTGCCACCGGCACCGTCTCTGGAAACACCATATATTTT. It yields the protein CATGTVSGNTIYF.

This clonotype has at least ten counts. The CDR3 DNA sequence: TGCGCCAGCAGCTTGATCAGCGGGGAGTACAATGAGCAGTTCTTC. Its translation: CASSLISGEYNEQFF. The rearrangement links TRBV5-1 to TRBJ2-1; 7 bases match TRBD2. V gave up 1 base and J gave up 4 bases; unmatched junction bases: 5. The CDR3 runs 15 residues. Germline V gene sequence: CDR1 SGHRS, CDR2 YFSETQ.

This clonotype was picked up many times. The chain has TRBV18 and TRBJ2-2; tentative D call: TRBD1 (6 bases). The V and J ends lost 6 bases and 7 bases respectively, with 12 bases between them. Germline CDR1 and CDR2: KGHSH and LQKENI. This CDR3 contains 13 residues. CDR3 protein: CASSLDSFGELFF. DNA of the CDR3: TGTGCCAGCTCGCTGGACAGCTTCGGGGAGCTGTTTTTT.

There are many counts of this clonotype. The V call is TRBV10-3, the J call TRBJ2-2, with D unresolved. Between the trimmed V and J ends, which lost 5 bases and 6 bases, there was a span of 10 bases. Germline V CDR1 and CDR2: ENHRY, SYGVKD. CDR3 length: 13 amino acids. The DNA for the CDR3 is TGTGCCATCAGTTGGGCCTCCGCCGGGGAGCTGTTTTTT. Translating it yields CAISWASAGELFF.

This clonotype was detected ten times or more. The genes are TRBV7-9 and TRBJ2-7; 7 nucleotides line up with TRBD1. CDR3 length equals 11 residues. The germline V gene has CDR1 SEHNR and CDR2 FQNEAQ (reference sequence). V was clipped by 8 bases and J by 4 bases; unmatched bases: 2. The CDR3: CASGQVYEQYF. For the CDR3, the DNA is TGTGCCAGCGGACAGGTGTACGAGCAGTACTTC.

This clonotype was observed many times. This chain joins TRBV27 and TRBJ1-4; D ambiguous. The CDR3 covers 13 residues. Germline assignment: CDR1 MNHEY and CDR2 SMNVEV (reference sequence). V lost 2 bases, J lost 10 bases, and 11 bases lay in between. The CDR3 sequence is CASSLILRGKLFF. The CDR3 region has the DNA TGTGCCAGCAGTTTAATTCTTCGTGGAAAACTGTTTTTT.

This clonotype was detected many times. The chain uses TRBV5-1 and TRBJ1-6; 7 bases line up with TRBD1. Germline loops: CDR1 SGHRS, CDR2 YFSETQ. CDR3 length: 15 amino acids. Trimming removed 4 bases from V and 6 bases from J; junction bases left unmatched: 7. The CDR3 region is CASSEGGQANSPLHF. For the CDR3, the DNA is TGCGCCAGCAGCGAAGGCGGACAGGCTAATTCACCCCTCCACTTT.

This clonotype was seen many times. The chain couples TRBV12-3 or TRBV12-4 to TRBJ1-2; unclear D gene. The CDR3 is made up of 15 amino acids. V was cut by 0 bases and J by 5 bases, with 13 bases left in between. The CDR3 loop reads CASSLAPSGVYGYTF. The CDR3, as DNA: TGTGCCAGCAGTTTAGCCCCATCCGGGGTGTATGGCTACACCTTC.

This clonotype occurred many times. The chain carries TRBV9 and TRBJ2-1; the D call may be TRBD1 or TRBD2 (6 bases each). The germline V gene encodes CDR1 SGDLS and CDR2 YYNGEE. The CDR3 length is 16 residues. V was trimmed by 0 bases and J by 7 bases, leaving 17 bases between them. The CDR3 region is CASSVGGGGGWNEQFF. The CDR3, as DNA: TGTGCCAGCAGCGTAGGAGGGGGAGGTGGGTGGAATGAGCAGTTCTTC. Full variable domain (missing parts from reference TRBV9 and TRBJ2-1): DSGVTQTPKHLITATGQRVTLRCSPRSGDLSVYWYQQSLDQGLQFLIQYYNGEERAKGNILERFSAQQFPDLHSELNLSSLELGDSALYFCASSVGGGGGWNEQFFGPGTRLTVL.

This clonotype was detected many times. This chain links TRBV5-1 with TRBJ1-1; 7 bases map to TRBD1. V trimming: 4 bases; J trimming: 0 bases; junction bases outside the gene matches: 6. CDR1 SGHRS and CDR2 YFSETQ come from the germline V gene. This CDR3 has 15 residues. CDR3 sequence (DNA): TGCGCCAGCAGCCCGAGAGGGGGCTTGAACACTGAAGCTTTCTTT. It is translated as CASSPRGGLNTEAFF.

This clonotype was seen repeatedly, ten times or more. This sequence joins TRBV28 and TRBJ2-3; 11 nucleotides match TRBD1. The V gene end was trimmed by 5 bases and the J gene end by 4 bases; junction bases not matched to a gene: 5. CDR1 is MDHEN and CDR2 is SYDVKM in the germline V gene. CDR3 length: 15 amino acids. The CDR3 spells CASSRDRGSADTQYF. CDR3 DNA sequence: TGTGCCAGCAGTCGGGACAGGGGGAGTGCAGATACGCAGTATTTT.

This clonotype was found once. A much larger clone lies a single base off, so this may be a read error. Written as DNA, the CDR3 is TGCAGTGCTAGAGCGAACAGGGTCCACGAGCAGTACTTC. It yields the protein CSARANRVHEQYF. The chain couples TRBV20-1 to TRBJ2-7; TRBD1 might be the D (6 bases). Germline-derived CDR1 and CDR2 are DFQATT and SNEGSKA (reference sequence). V lost 1 base and J lost 5, with 12 bases in between. The CDR3 sequence is 13 residues long.

This clonotype was counted many times. This chain links TRBV5-6 with TRBJ2-5; no clear D. The CDR3 has 12 residues. V lost 0 bases, J lost 5 bases, and 5 bases lay in between. Per germline, CDR1 SGHDT and CDR2 YYEEEE. The CDR3 region is CASSLAGETQYF. The DNA of the CDR3 is TGTGCCAGCAGCTTGGCCGGGGAGACCCAGTACTTC. Full variable domain (rest looked up from reference TRBV5-6 and TRBJ2-5): DAGVTQSPTHLIKTRGQQVTLRCSPKSGHDTVSWYQQALGQGPQFIFQYYEEEERQRGNFPDRFSGHQFPNYSSELNVNALLLGDSALYLCASSLAGETQYFGPGTRLLVL.

There are many counts of this clonotype. J is TRBJ1-1 and V is TRBV7-3, with D perhaps matching TRBD1 (5 bases). CDR1 SGHTA and CDR2 FQGTGA come from the germline V gene. The CDR3 is made up of 17 amino acids. V gave up 3 bases and J gave up 4 bases, with 21 bases separating them. CDR3 protein: CASSFTGLWQGTTEAFF. DNA for the CDR3: TGTGCCAGCAGCTTCACCGGCCTCTGGCAGGGTACCACTGAAGCTTTCTTT.

This clonotype was seen once. A clone one base away is much larger, so this may be a read error. The chain recombines TRBV20-1 with TRBJ1-1, with D hard to call. Germline assignment: CDR1 DFQATT and CDR2 SNEGSKA (reference sequence). The CDR3 consists of 12 residues. The CDR3 DNA sequence: TGCGGTGCTCCAACGTTGAACACTGAAGCTTTCTTT. Residues: CGAPTLNTEAFF.

This clonotype was counted many times. The rearrangement links TRBV28 to TRBJ2-7; D gene uncertain. The V gene's germline CDR1 is MDHEN and CDR2 SYDVKM. The CDR3 spans 16 residues. With 7 bases removed from V and 3 bases from J, the gap between germline ends came to 22 bases. CDR3 in DNA: TGTGCCAGCACCCTAAGGGTAGGGCAAGTCGTCTACGAGCAGTACTTC. It is translated as CASTLRVGQVVYEQYF. The variable domain in full, with the rest retrieved from reference TRBV28 and TRBJ2-7, is DVKVTQSSRYLVKRTGEKVFLECVQDMDHENMFWYRQDPGLGLRLIYFSYDVKMKEKGDIPEGYSVSREKKERFSLILESASTNQTSMYLCASTLRVGQVVYEQYFGPGTRLTVT.

This chain joins TRBV11-2 and TRBJ1-4; possibly TRBD1 for D (6 bases). The CDR3 runs to 17 residues. The V gene lost 2 bases and the J gene lost 8 bases, with 21 bases spanning the gap. Germline V gene lookup returns CDR1 SGHAT and CDR2 FQNNGV. The CDR3 DNA reads TGTGCCAGCAGCTTAATGCCTCGCGGGGGCTCTGGGGAAAAACTGTTTTTT. Amino acids: CASSLMPRGGSGEKLFF.

This clonotype occurred many times. The CDR3 loop reads CASSERFSGSGTDTQYF. In nucleotides, the CDR3 is TGTGCCAGCAGCGAGCGTTTTAGCGGGAGTGGCACAGATACGCAGTATTTT. The V and J genes are TRBV9 and TRBJ2-3; 9 bases agree with TRBD2. After removal of 3 bases from V and 1 base from J, the junction contained 9 bases not matched to a gene. CDR3 length: 17 amino acids. Germline CDR1 reads SGDLS; CDR2 reads YYNGEE.

The table lists this clonotype with many counts. The rearrangement links TRBV28 to TRBJ1-2; 7 nucleotides line up with TRBD1. The CDR3 contains 13 residues. The V and J ends lost 6 bases and 8 bases, in that order; junction bases with no gene match: 9. Germline V gives CDR1 MDHEN, CDR2 SYDVKM. The CDR3 nucleotides read TGTGCCAGCAGCCAGGGGGGGCCTCTGGGCTACACCTTC. Protein: CASSQGGPLGYTF.

The table lists this clonotype with a few counts. The chain links TRBV5-1 to TRBJ1-1; 8 bases align to TRBD1. The CDR3 runs 15 residues. The germline CDR1 and CDR2 sequences are SGHRS and YFSETQ. Unmatched junction bases numbered 6, after V lost 4 bases and J lost 1 base. CDR3 loop: CASSLTGQANTEAFF. The CDR3 nucleotides are TGCGCCAGCAGCCTGACGGGACAGGCGAACACTGAAGCTTTCTTT. Full variable domain (missing parts from reference TRBV5-1 and TRBJ1-1): KAGVTQTPRYLIKTRGQQVTLSCSPISGHRSVSWYQQTPGQGLQFLFEYFSETQRNKGNFPGRFSGRQFSNSRSEMNVSTLELGDSALYLCASSLTGQANTEAFFGQGTRLTVV.

The gene calls are TRBV28 and TRBJ1-1, with D maybe TRBD1 (5 bases). The length of the CDR3 is 12 residues. V lost 6 bases, J lost 6 bases, and 11 bases lay in between. The germline CDR1 and CDR2 sequences are MDHEN and SYDVKM. For the CDR3, the DNA is TGTGCCAGCAGCTGGGGACGTCCTGAAGCTTTCTTT. Its translation: CASSWGRPEAFF.

This clonotype came up many times. The chain couples TRBV20-1 to TRBJ2-5; 11 nucleotides line up with TRBD2. The V segment lost 4 bases and the J segment 2 bases; nucleotides outside the gene matches: 6. The V gene's germline CDR1 is DFQATT and CDR2 SNEGSKA (reference sequence). The CDR3 has 15 amino acids. CDR3 coding DNA: TGCAGTGCTATGCCGGGACTAGCGGCTCAAGAGACCCAGTACTTC. This sequence encodes CSAMPGLAAQETQYF.

At least ten counts were recorded for this clonotype. The gene calls are TRBV5-1 and TRBJ2-7; 8 nucleotides align to TRBD2. This CDR3 has 16 amino acids. The V gene end was trimmed by 4 bases and the J gene end by 4 bases; junction bases not matched to a gene: 13. Germline V gene data show CDR1 as SGHRS and CDR2 as YFSETQ. This CDR3 is CASSTGRRGAPYEQYF. The CDR3 DNA reads as TGCGCCAGCAGCACGGGGCGGCGGGGGGCACCATACGAGCAGTACTTC.

This clonotype was detected many times. The rearrangement uses TRBV9 and TRBJ2-5, with D tentatively TRBD2 (6 bases). V was pared by 0 bases and J by 1 base, with 10 bases between. CDR3 size: 15 residues. In germline, CDR1 is SGDLS, CDR2 YYNGEE. The CDR3 region is CASSVEAGSQETQYF. CDR3 DNA: TGTGCCAGCAGCGTAGAGGCGGGGTCCCAAGAGACCCAGTACTTC. The full variable domain, completed using reference TRBV9 and TRBJ2-5, is DSGVTQTPKHLITATGQRVTLRCSPRSGDLSVYWYQQSLDQGLQFLIQYYNGEERAKGNILERFSAQQFPDLHSELNLSSLELGDSALYFCASSVEAGSQETQYFGPGTRLLVL.

This clonotype was observed many times. The V call is TRBV12-3 or TRBV12-4, the J call TRBJ2-7; no clear D gene. The CDR3 is made up of 14 amino acids. V shed 2 bases and J shed 1 base, with 9 bases lying between them. DNA of the CDR3: TGTGCCAGCAGTTTAAGTCACGGATCCTACGAGCAGTACTTC. Protein sequence: CASSLSHGSYEQYF.